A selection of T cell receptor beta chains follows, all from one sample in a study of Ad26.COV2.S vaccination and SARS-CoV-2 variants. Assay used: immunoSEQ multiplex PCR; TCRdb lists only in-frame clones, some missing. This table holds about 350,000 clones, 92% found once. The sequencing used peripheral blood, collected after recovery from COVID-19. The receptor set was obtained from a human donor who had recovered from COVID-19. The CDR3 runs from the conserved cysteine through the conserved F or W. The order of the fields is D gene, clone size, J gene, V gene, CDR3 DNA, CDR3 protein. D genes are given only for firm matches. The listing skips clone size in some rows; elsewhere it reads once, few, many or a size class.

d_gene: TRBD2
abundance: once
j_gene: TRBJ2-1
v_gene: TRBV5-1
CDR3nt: TGCGCCAGCAGCTTGAAAAGGTGGACTAGCGGGGGTGATGAGCAGTTCTTC
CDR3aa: CASSLKRWTSGGDEQFF

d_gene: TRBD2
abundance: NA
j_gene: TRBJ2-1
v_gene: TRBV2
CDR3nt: TGTGCCAGCAGACCCTTTGCGGGGGGGAGGAATGAGCAGTTCTTC
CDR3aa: CASRPFAGGRNEQFF

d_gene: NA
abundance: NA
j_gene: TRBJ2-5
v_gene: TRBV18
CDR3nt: TGTGCCAGCTCACGGGTCCAAGAGACCCAGTACTTC
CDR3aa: CASSRVQETQYF

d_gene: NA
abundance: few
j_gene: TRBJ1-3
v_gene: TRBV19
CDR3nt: TGTGCCAGTAGTACGGACGGAAAGGGGGCTGGAAACACCATATATTTT
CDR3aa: CASSTDGKGAGNTIYF

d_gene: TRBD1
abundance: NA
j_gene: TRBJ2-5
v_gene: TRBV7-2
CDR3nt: TGTGCCAGCAGCACGGGACAGGGGGCGGGGACCCAGTACTTC
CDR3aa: CASSTGQGAGTQYF

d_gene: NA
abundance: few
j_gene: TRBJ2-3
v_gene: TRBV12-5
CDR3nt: TGTGCTAGTGGTTTAGTTCGAACGGGGAGGATGGATACGCAGTATTTT
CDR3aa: CASGLVRTGRMDTQYF

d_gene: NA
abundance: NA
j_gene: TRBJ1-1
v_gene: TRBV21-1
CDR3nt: TGTGCCAGCATTCCGACAGGGGGCAACACTGAAGCTTTCTTT
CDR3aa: CASIPTGGNTEAFF

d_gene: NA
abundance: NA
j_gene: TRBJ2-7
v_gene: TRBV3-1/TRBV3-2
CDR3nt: TGTGCCAGCAGCCAAGGCTACGAGCAGTACTTC
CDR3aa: CASSQGYEQYF

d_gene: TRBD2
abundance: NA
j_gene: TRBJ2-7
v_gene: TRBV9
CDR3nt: TGTGCCAGCAGCAGAAAACCTAGCGGGAGCCCCTACGAGCAGTACTTC
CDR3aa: CASSRKPSGSPYEQYF

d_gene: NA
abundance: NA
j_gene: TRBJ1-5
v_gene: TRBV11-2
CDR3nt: TGTGCCAGCAGCTGGGACGGGGGTGGCCAGCCCCAGCATTTT
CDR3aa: CASSWDGGGQPQHF

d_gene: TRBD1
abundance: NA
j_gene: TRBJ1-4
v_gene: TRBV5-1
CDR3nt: TGCGCCAGCAGCTCGGGACAGGGGCCCGAAAAACTGTTTTTT
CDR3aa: CASSSGQGPEKLFF

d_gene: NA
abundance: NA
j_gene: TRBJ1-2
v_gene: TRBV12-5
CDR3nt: TGTGCTAGTGGACTTGTGGAGGAAGGCTACACCTTC
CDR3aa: CASGLVEEGYTF

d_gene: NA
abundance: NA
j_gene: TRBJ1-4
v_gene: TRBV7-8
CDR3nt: TGTGCCAGCAGCTTAGGCGCAGCGAGTGAAAAACTGTTTTTT
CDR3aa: CASSLGAASEKLFF

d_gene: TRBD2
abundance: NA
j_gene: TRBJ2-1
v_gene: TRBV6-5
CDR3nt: TGTGCCAGCAGTTCCCCCCGGGACTACTACAATGAGCAGTTCTTC
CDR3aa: CASSSPRDYYNEQFF

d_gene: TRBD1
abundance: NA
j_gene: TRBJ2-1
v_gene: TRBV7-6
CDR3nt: TGTGCCAGCAGCTTGCAGGGGGATTTCTTTTTCTACTCCTACAATGAGCAGTTCTTC
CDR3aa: CASSLQGDFFFYSYNEQFF

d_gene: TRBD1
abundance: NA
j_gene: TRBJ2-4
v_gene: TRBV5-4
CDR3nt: TGTGCCAGCAGCCTGGAACCATGGACAGGGTTGGACATTCAGTACTTC
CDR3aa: CASSLEPWTGLDIQYF

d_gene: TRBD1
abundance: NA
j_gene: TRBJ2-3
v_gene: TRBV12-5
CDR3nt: TGTGCTAGTGGTTTGGTCACCGGGACAGGGGGCACAGATACGCAGTATTTT
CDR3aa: CASGLVTGTGGTDTQYF

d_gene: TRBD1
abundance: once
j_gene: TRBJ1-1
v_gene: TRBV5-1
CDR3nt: TGCGCCAGCAGCTTGGCACTAACAGGGGGGACTGAAGCTTTCTTT
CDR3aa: CASSLALTGGTEAFF

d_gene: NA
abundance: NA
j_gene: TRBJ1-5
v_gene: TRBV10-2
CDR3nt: TGCGCCAGCAGTCAGGGAAAGGATCAGCCCCAGCATTTT
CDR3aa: CASSQGKDQPQHF

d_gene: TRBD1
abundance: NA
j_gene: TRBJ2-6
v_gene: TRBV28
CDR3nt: TGTGCCAGCAGTTCCTGGGGGACAGGGAGATACTCTGGGGCCAACGTCCTGACTTTC
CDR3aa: CASSSWGTGRYSGANVLTF

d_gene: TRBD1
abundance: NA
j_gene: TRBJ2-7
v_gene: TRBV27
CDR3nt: TGTGCCAGCAGTTTATTTTCGGACAGGAACGAGCAGTACTTC
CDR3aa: CASSLFSDRNEQYF

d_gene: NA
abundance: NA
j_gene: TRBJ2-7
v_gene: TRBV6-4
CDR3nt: TGTGCCATCGACCGGGACCCCCTTGCAACCTACGAGCAGTACTTC
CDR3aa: CAIDRDPLATYEQYF

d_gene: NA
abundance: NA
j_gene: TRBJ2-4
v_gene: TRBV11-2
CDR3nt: TGTGCCAGCAGCCTACATGGTAGTCTAGCCAAAAACATTCAGTACTTC
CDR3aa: CASSLHGSLAKNIQYF

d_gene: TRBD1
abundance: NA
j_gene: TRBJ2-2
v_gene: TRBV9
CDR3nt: TGTGCCAGCAGCATTCCCCGGGACAGGACGAACACCGGGGAGCTGTTTTTT
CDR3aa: CASSIPRDRTNTGELFF

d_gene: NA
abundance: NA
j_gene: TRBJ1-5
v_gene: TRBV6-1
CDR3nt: TGTGCCAGCAGTGAACAGGGTGGTCAGCCCCAGCATTTT
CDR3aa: CASSEQGGQPQHF

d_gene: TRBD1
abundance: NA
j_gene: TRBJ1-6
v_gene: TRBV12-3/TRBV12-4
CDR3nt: TGTGCCAGCAGTTCAGGGGGGAATTCACCCCTCCACTTT
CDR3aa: CASSSGGNSPLHF

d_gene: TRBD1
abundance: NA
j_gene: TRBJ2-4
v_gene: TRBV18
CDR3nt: TGTGCCAGCTCACCACTATCAGGGGGCAAAAACATTCAGTACTTC
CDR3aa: CASSPLSGGKNIQYF

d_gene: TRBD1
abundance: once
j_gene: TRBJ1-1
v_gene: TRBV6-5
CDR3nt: TGTGCCAGCAGTTACTCAGGGGGCCTGAGGGCTGAAGCTTTCTTT
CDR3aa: CASSYSGGLRAEAFF

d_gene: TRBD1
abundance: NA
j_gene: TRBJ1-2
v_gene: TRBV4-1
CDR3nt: TGCGCCAGCAGCCAACGCACAGGGGCTGGTGGCTACACCTTC
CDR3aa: CASSQRTGAGGYTF

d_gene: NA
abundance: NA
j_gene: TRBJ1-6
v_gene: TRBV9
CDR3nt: TGTGCCAGCAGCGATGGAACAGGGCTTTCCTATAATTCACCCCTCCACTTT
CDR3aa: CASSDGTGLSYNSPLHF

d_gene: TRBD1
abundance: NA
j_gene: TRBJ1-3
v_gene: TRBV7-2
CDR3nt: TGTGCCAGCAGTTCACAGGGGGCGCCGGGAAACACCATATATTTT
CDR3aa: CASSSQGAPGNTIYF

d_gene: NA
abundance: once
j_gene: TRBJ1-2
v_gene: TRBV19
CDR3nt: TGTGCCAGTAATAGAGGGCTTAACTATGGCTACACCTTC
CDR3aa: CASNRGLNYGYTF

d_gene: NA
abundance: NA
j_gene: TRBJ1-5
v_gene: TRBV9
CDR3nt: TGTGCCAGCAGCGAAAGGGATAGCAATCAGCCCCAGCATTTT
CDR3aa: CASSERDSNQPQHF

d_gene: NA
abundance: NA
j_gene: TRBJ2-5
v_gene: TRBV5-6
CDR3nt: TGTGCCAGCAGCTTGGACTTGGCTTGGGCCCAGTACTTC
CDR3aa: CASSLDLAWAQYF

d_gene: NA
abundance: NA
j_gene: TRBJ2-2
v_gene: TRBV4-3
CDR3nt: TGCGCCAGCAGCCAAGAGAAGTCCCCCGGGGAGCTGTTTTTT
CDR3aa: CASSQEKSPGELFF

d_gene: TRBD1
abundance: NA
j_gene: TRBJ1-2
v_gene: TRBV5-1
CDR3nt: TGCGCCAGCAGCGAGGGACAGGGGTATGGCTACACCTTC
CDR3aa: CASSEGQGYGYTF

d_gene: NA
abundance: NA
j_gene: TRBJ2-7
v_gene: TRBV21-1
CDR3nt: TGTGCCAGCAGCAAGTTCAGGGGTTTCGAGCAGTACTTC
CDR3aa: CASSKFRGFEQYF

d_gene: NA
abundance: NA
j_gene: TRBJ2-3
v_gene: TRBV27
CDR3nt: TGTGCCAGCAGTCCCTCGATACTAGGTGGTACGCAGTATTTT
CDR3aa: CASSPSILGGTQYF

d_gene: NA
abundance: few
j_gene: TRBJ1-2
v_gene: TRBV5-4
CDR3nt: TGTGCCAGCAGCTTGTATGGGGGTGGCTATGGCTACACCTTC
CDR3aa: CASSLYGGGYGYTF

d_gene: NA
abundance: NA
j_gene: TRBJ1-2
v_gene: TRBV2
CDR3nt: TGTGCCAGCAGTGCCTTAGGAGGGACCGGCTACACCTTC
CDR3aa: CASSALGGTGYTF

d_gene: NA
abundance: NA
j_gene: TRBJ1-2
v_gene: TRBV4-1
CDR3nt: TGCGCCAGCAGCCAAGGTCTTGGGGAAAAAAATGGCTACACCTTC
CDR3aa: CASSQGLGEKNGYTF

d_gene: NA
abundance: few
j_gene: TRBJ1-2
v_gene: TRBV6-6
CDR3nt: TGTGCCGGTCGGGGCGACTATGGCTACACCTTC
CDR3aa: CAGRGDYGYTF

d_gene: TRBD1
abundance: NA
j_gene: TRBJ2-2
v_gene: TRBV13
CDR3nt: TGTGCCAGCAGCCCGAACAGGGGGCGGACCGGGGAGCTGTTTTTT
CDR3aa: CASSPNRGRTGELFF

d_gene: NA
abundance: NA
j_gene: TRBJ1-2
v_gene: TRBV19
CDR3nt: TGTGCCAGTAGCACACGGGGGGGCAGGGCAAACTATGGCTACACCTTC
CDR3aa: CASSTRGGRANYGYTF

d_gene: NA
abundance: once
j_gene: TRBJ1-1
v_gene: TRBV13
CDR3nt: TGTGCCAGCAGCTCTGACAGCCGCACTGAAGCTTTCTTT
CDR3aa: CASSSDSRTEAFF

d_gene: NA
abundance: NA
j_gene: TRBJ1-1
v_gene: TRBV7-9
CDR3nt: TGTGCCAGCAGCTTAGCCGAAGCTTTCTTT
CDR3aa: CASSLAEAFF